Following are 21 T cell receptor beta chains from one sample sequenced in a study of blood T cell repertoires in COVID-19. The table came from immunoSEQ multiplex PCR; TCRdb's copy has only in-frame clones and leaves some out. The sample lists some 350,000 clones; about 87% were seen once. The sample consisted of PBMCs or T cells enriched from blood (not recorded which). All receptors derive from a man in his thirties or forties who had recovered from COVID-19.

The chain joins TRBV3-1 (or the pseudogene TRBV3-2) to TRBJ2-3; tentative D call: TRBD2 (6 bases). The germline V and J ends were trimmed by 0 bases and 1 base, with 20 bases remaining between them. The germline gives CDR1 LGHDT, CDR2 YNNKEL (reference sequence). There are 19 residues in the CDR3. The CDR3 loop is CASSQEWLISGPGTDTQYF. The CDR3 nucleotides read TGTGCCAGCAGCCAAGAATGGTTGATTAGCGGACCGGGCACAGATACGCAGTATTTT.

The chain employs TRBV6-5 and TRBJ1-4; TRBD1 matches at 8 bases. Germline V gives CDR1 MNHEY, CDR2 SVGAGI. Germline trimming cut 6 bases from V and 8 bases from J; bases unmatched to any gene: 8. The CDR3 has 14 residues. CDR3 nucleotides: TGTGCCAGCAGGTCGACAGGGGATAGAGAAAAACTGTTTTTT. Protein product: CASRSTGDREKLFF.

This clone showed up just once. This same CDR3 is encoded by further DNA sequences in the sample. V gene TRBV5-1 combines with J gene TRBJ2-7; TRBD1 agrees at 11 bases. Germline CDR1 is SGHRS and CDR2 is YFSETQ. Trimming removed 6 bases from V and 5 bases from J; junction bases left unmatched: 4. This CDR3 spans 13 amino acids. The CDR3 sequence is CASNGQGANEQYF. The CDR3 coding sequence is TGCGCCAGCAACGGACAGGGGGCCAACGAGCAGTACTTC.

The chain carries TRBV7-2 and TRBJ1-4, with TRBD1 matching 7 bases. CDR1 and CDR2 from the germline V gene are SGHTA and FQGNSA. The CDR3 sequence is 16 residues long. Trimming removed 5 bases from V and 0 bases from J; junction bases left unmatched: 6. Written as DNA, the CDR3 is TGTGCCAGCAGCGACAGGGTCCTCGCAACTAATGAAAAACTGTTTTTT. This translates into CASSDRVLATNEKLFF.

Details on this clone: The sample contains more than one DNA sequence encoding this CDR3. Written as DNA, the CDR3 is TGTGCCAGCAGCGTTGGCGGGTCGAACACCGGGGAGCTGTTTTTT. It specifies CASSVGGSNTGELFF. The V call is TRBV9, the J call TRBJ2-2, with a tentative D call TRBD2 (5 bases). V shed 2 bases and J shed 0 bases, with 8 bases lying between them. Germline CDR1 reads SGDLS; CDR2 reads YYNGEE. The CDR3 runs to 15 residues.

The V call is TRBV18, the J call TRBJ2-7, with 7 bases lining up with TRBD1. V was pared by 0 bases and J by 1 base, with 0 bases of the junction left unmatched. The germline CDR1 and CDR2 sequences are KGHSH and LQKENI. The CDR3 has 14 residues. CDR3 coding DNA: TGTGCCAGCTCACCACCGGGACAGTCCTACGAGCAGTACTTC. Residues: CASSPPGQSYEQYF.

The chain carries TRBV19 and TRBJ2-3; D might be TRBD2 (6 bases). The CDR3 sequence is 15 residues long. Germline-derived CDR1 and CDR2 are LNHDA and SQIVND (reference sequence). The V end lost 6 bases, the J end lost 6 bases, and 19 bases lay between the germline ends. This chain's CDR3 is CASSRPRDLGDTQYF. CDR3 nucleotide sequence: TGTGCCAGTAGCAGACCGCGGGACCTCGGGGATACGCAGTATTTT. Supplemented by reference TRBV19 and TRBJ2-3, the full variable domain reads DGGITQSPKYLFRKEGQNVTLSCEQNLNHDAMYWYRQDPGQGLRLIYYSQIVNDFQKGDIAEGYSVSREKKESFPLTVTSAQKNPTAFYLCASSRPRDLGDTQYFGPGTRLTVL.

The V gene is TRBV18, the J gene TRBJ1-1; 7 nucleotides align to TRBD1. V lost 5 bases and J lost 1; bases outside the gene matches: 4. The CDR3 runs to 14 residues. CDR1 is KGHSH, CDR2 LQKENI, per germline. The chain's CDR3 is CASSGTVKNTEAFF. Here the CDR3 DNA reads TGTGCCAGCTCAGGGACAGTTAAGAACACTGAAGCTTTCTTT.

This clone was recorded a few times. This chain joins TRBV7-2 and TRBJ2-7, with D possibly matching TRBD2 (5 bases). CDR1 is SGHTA and CDR2 is FQGNSA in the germline V gene. The V end lost 0 bases, the J end lost 7 bases, and 10 bases lay between the germline ends. The CDR3 has 13 residues. The CDR3 region has the DNA TGTGCCAGCAGCTTAGCGCTGAGAGGGGAGCAGTACTTC. Residues: CASSLALRGEQYF.

The V call is TRBV28, the J call TRBJ1-5; 9 bases agree with TRBD1. The CDR3 loop spans 17 amino acids. Germline CDR1 MDHEN, CDR2 SYDVKM. The junction had 9 bases not matched to a gene; V was cut back by 4 bases and J by 2 bases. The CDR3 nucleotides read TGTGCCAGCAGTTCAGCCTACAGGGGGCCGGGCAATCAGCCCCAGCATTTT. Translated, it gives CASSSAYRGPGNQPQHF.

V gene TRBV9 combines with J gene TRBJ2-7; 9 bases line up with TRBD2. The CDR3 contains 16 residues. Germline V CDR1 and CDR2: SGDLS, YYNGEE. V lost 0 bases and J lost 2; bases outside the gene matches: 6. The CDR3, as DNA: TGTGCCAGCAGCGTAGCGTCGAGCGGGGGGACCTACGAGCAGTACTTC. It is translated as CASSVASSGGTYEQYF.

This clone was seen a few times. The chain has TRBV5-1 and TRBJ2-7, with unresolved D. The V gene lost 0 bases and the J gene lost 0 bases, with 10 bases spanning the gap. The CDR3 contains 15 residues. Germline V CDR1 and CDR2: SGHRS, YFSETQ. DNA for the CDR3: TGCGCCAGCAGCTTGGCGACACTTAGCTCCTACGAGCAGTACTTC. Protein: CASSLATLSSYEQYF.

The genes are TRBV4-2 and TRBJ2-7; D might be TRBD2 (5 bases). The length of the CDR3 is 13 residues. Trimming removed 4 bases at V and 5 bases at J, with 12 bases between. Germline loops: CDR1 LGHNA, CDR2 YNFKEQ. CDR3 amino acids: CASSLSRVDEQYF. The CDR3 DNA is TGTGCCAGCAGCCTTTCGAGGGTCGACGAGCAGTACTTC.

The chain combines TRBV14 with TRBJ1-5; D ambiguous. The germline V and J ends were trimmed by 1 base and 11 bases, with 12 bases remaining between them. CDR1 and CDR2 from the germline V gene are SGHDN and FVKESK. CDR3 length: 13 amino acids. The CDR3 protein is CASSQVRALAQHF. The CDR3 DNA sequence: TGTGCCAGCAGCCAAGTCCGGGCACTAGCCCAGCATTTT. The whole variable domain, remainder taken from reference TRBV14 and TRBJ1-5, is EAGVTQFPSHSVIEKGQTVTLRCDPISGHDNLYWYRRVMGKEIKFLLHFVKESKQDESGMPNNRFLAERTGGTYSTLKVQPAELEDSGVYFCASSQVRALAQHFGDGTRLSIL.

The chain is built from TRBV9 and TRBJ2-1; 8 nucleotides line up with TRBD2. The CDR3 is made up of 15 amino acids. Looked up from germline, CDR1 is SGDLS and CDR2 is YYNGEE. V shed 0 bases, J shed 4 bases, and the junction held 3 bases outside the gene matches. The CDR3 nucleotides read TGTGCCAGCAGCGTAGCGGCGGGGGGTTACAATGAGCAGTTCTTC. Its protein product is CASSVAAGGYNEQFF.

The rearrangement joins TRBV7-2 to TRBJ1-4, with a weak D call TRBD1 (6 bases). Germline loops: CDR1 SGHTA, CDR2 FQGNSA. Trimming cost V 4 bases and J 5 bases, with 23 bases left between them. The CDR3 runs to 18 residues. The CDR3 here is CASSSPHLGGGDNEKLFF. CDR3 nucleotide sequence: TGTGCCAGCAGCTCGCCTCATCTAGGGGGGGGAGACAATGAAAAACTGTTTTTT.

The rearrangement uses TRBV21-1 and TRBJ1-3; the table's D gene call, TRBD1, was not cross checked with the DNA. TRBV21-1 is reported as a pseudogene. The CDR3 has 15 amino acids. This CDR3 reads CASSKGTEPGNTIYF. CDR3 nucleotides: TGTGCCAGCAGCAAAGGAACAGAACCTGGAAACACCATATATTTT.

The J gene is TRBJ1-2, the V gene TRBV10-3, with a tentative D call TRBD1 (5 bases). The CDR3 has 13 residues. The V end lost 3 bases, the J end lost 6 bases, and 11 bases lay between the germline ends. From germline, CDR1 is ENHRY and CDR2 SYGVKD. Written as DNA, the CDR3 is TGTGCCATCAGTGAAAGGGGCAGCAATGGCTACACCTTC. Its translation is CAISERGSNGYTF.

The gene calls are TRBV6-5 and TRBJ2-7; TRBD1 agrees at 9 bases. Germline values: CDR1 MNHEY, CDR2 SVGAGI. V lost 6 bases to trimming and J lost 2 bases; unmatched junction nucleotides: 5. The CDR3 consists of 14 residues. CDR3: CASSRQGGAYEQYF. In DNA, the CDR3 is TGTGCCAGCAGCCGACAGGGGGGGGCCTACGAGCAGTACTTC.

The chain couples TRBV27 to TRBJ2-2, with TRBD1 matching 12 bases. This CDR3 has 17 amino acids. With V trimmed by 4 bases and J by 4 bases, 7 bases remained unmatched. CDR1 MNHEY and CDR2 SMNVEV come from the germline V gene (reference sequence). The CDR3 sequence is CASSWGQGARVTGELFF. The CDR3 DNA sequence: TGTGCCAGCAGTTGGGGACAGGGGGCGCGTGTCACCGGGGAGCTGTTTTTT.

CDR3 loop: CASSGASYGYTF. CDR3 coding DNA: TGCGCCAGCAGTGGCGCCTCCTATGGCTACACCTTC. The chain couples TRBV10-1 to TRBJ1-2; no definite D call. Germline V gene sequence: CDR1 WNHNN, CDR2 SYGVQD (reference sequence). The V and J ends lost 4 bases and 4 bases respectively, with 7 bases between them. The CDR3 has 12 amino acids.